This section outlines one T cell receptor (beta chain) sequence together with its context. The antigen remains undetermined. The germline V and J ends were trimmed by 3 bases and 2 bases, with 14 bases remaining between them. Germline V gene sequence: CDR1 LNHDA, CDR2 SQIVND (reference sequence). CDR3 length: 16 amino acids. This sample was taken from a study of cytomegalovirus exposure and HLA in healthy donors. Across the whole study: Genotyping showed 75% to 90% of a few hundred donors falling in the Caucasian-associated ancestry cluster. Study-wide results and caveats: Most TCR sequences showed up rarely, but some public TCRs showed up in many donors. The study recorded fewer than 200 TCR beta chains that were cytomegalovirus-associated. Within a later analysis, the majority of CMV-associated TCR beta chains appeared HLA-restricted.

Primers included in the PCR were 60 Vbeta and 13 Jbeta primers. Here immunoSEQ multiplex PCR was the method, and the copy in TCRdb shows in-frame clones only, minus some. The sample has tens of thousands of clones; approximately 70% are singletons. The chain combines TRBV19 with TRBJ1-3; D is possibly TRBD1 (5 bases). Sequenced material: PBMCs. This sequence was found in a man aged 45-65 years in good health and CMV-seronegative. CDR3 DNA: TGTGCCAGTAGTATTGGGGCCTCCAGGGCTGGAAACACCATATATTTT. Translated, it gives CASSIGASRAGNTIYF.